This T cell receptor (beta chain) was documented in a study of blood T cell repertoires in COVID-19. In the study overall: Samples representing acute and convalescent COVID-19 were sourced from the United States, Italy and Spain.

The V end lost 4 bases, the J end lost 6 bases, and 12 bases lay between the germline ends. The CDR3 consists of 14 residues. Germline V gives CDR1 MGHRA, CDR2 YSYEKL. Generated by immunoSEQ multiplex PCR, the TCRdb table keeps only in-frame clones and is missing some. The sample holds 25,000 to 30,000 clones, nearly 90% seen once. Material for sequencing was peripheral blood. This receptor was obtained from a human donor in a cohort sampled during active COVID-19. The chain is built from TRBV4-1 and TRBJ2-2, with D possibly matching TRBD2 (5 bases). The CDR3 is CASSPVAGSGELFF. In DNA form, the CDR3 reads TGCGCCAGCAGCCCGGTCGCGGGTTCCGGGGAGCTGTTTTTT.